The rows below give T cell receptor beta chains drawn from one sample of a study of control samples from healthy donors and cancer patients. The table came from immunoSEQ multiplex PCR; TCRdb's copy has only in-frame clones and leaves some out. The sample consists of about 170,000 clones, 85% to 95% of them appearing once. Sequences were obtained from blood. The receptor source for this set is a woman aged 55-69 years in good health. Each CDR3 is given with its conserved first and last residue. Each record gives: CDR3 DNA, CDR3 protein, J gene, CDR3 length, D gene, clone size, V gene. D genes are given only for firm matches. Where a row states a size, it is once, few, many or the class of an expanded clone; other rows omit it.

CDR3 DNA: TGTGCCAGCAGTTATCGGGGCGAACGGCTGTTTTTT
CDR3 protein: CASSYRGERLFF
J gene: TRBJ2-2
CDR3 length: 12
D gene: -
clone size: -
V gene: TRBV6-6

CDR3 DNA: TGTGCCAGCAGCTTAGTCGGGCAGGCGGAAAACATTCAGTACTTC
CDR3 protein: CASSLVGQAENIQYF
J gene: TRBJ2-4
CDR3 length: 15
D gene: -
clone size: -
V gene: TRBV13

CDR3 DNA: TGTGCCAGCAGCTTGGGACAGGGCAGCAATCAGCCCCAGCATTTT
CDR3 protein: CASSLGQGSNQPQHF
J gene: TRBJ1-5
CDR3 length: 15
D gene: TRBD1
clone size: few
V gene: TRBV5-6

CDR3 DNA: TGTGCCAGCAGCAGTCGCGGGACAGGGGACTACGAGCAGTACTTC
CDR3 protein: CASSSRGTGDYEQYF
J gene: TRBJ2-7
CDR3 length: 15
D gene: TRBD1
clone size: -
V gene: TRBV7-9

CDR3 DNA: TGTGCCAGCAGTTACTCGGGACAGGGGTATGACTATGGCTACACCTTC
CDR3 protein: CASSYSGQGYDYGYTF
J gene: TRBJ1-2
CDR3 length: 16
D gene: TRBD1
clone size: -
V gene: TRBV6-2/TRBV6-3

CDR3 DNA: TGTGCCAGCACGGAGTTCTACTATGGCTACACCTTC
CDR3 protein: CASTEFYYGYTF
J gene: TRBJ1-2
CDR3 length: 12
D gene: -
clone size: -
V gene: TRBV2

CDR3 DNA: TGTGCCAGCTCCGCGACAGGGGTGACTGAAGCTTTCTTT
CDR3 protein: CASSATGVTEAFF
J gene: TRBJ1-1
CDR3 length: 13
D gene: TRBD1
clone size: -
V gene: TRBV18

CDR3 DNA: TGTGCCAGCAGCGTAGGGCTAGCGGGGGGGGTTTCCTACAATGAGCAGTTCTTC
CDR3 protein: CASSVGLAGGVSYNEQFF
J gene: TRBJ2-1
CDR3 length: 18
D gene: TRBD2
clone size: -
V gene: TRBV9

CDR3 DNA: TGTGCCAGCACGCAGGGCAATGAGCAGTTCTTC
CDR3 protein: CASTQGNEQFF
J gene: TRBJ2-1
CDR3 length: 11
D gene: -
clone size: -
V gene: TRBV6-5

CDR3 DNA: TGTGCCATCGGGGGGGGACAGGGAAAAATCTCTGGAAACACCATATATTTT
CDR3 protein: CAIGGGQGKISGNTIYF
J gene: TRBJ1-3
CDR3 length: 17
D gene: TRBD1
clone size: -
V gene: TRBV10-3

CDR3 DNA: TGTGCCAGCAGCGTAGGACAGTTCGCTGAAGCTTTCTTT
CDR3 protein: CASSVGQFAEAFF
J gene: TRBJ1-1
CDR3 length: 13
D gene: -
clone size: -
V gene: TRBV9

CDR3 DNA: TGTGCCAGCAGCTTAAAGGGCCAGGGCACTGAAGCTTTCTTT
CDR3 protein: CASSLKGQGTEAFF
J gene: TRBJ1-1
CDR3 length: 14
D gene: -
clone size: -
V gene: TRBV7-3

CDR3 DNA: TGTGCTAGTGCCCTCTCTCAAATTGGGCCCTACGAGCAGTACTTC
CDR3 protein: CASALSQIGPYEQYF
J gene: TRBJ2-7
CDR3 length: 15
D gene: -
clone size: -
V gene: TRBV12-5

CDR3 DNA: TGCGCCAGCAGCCAAGATTTTGTAGGGGTCTATGCGGGCTACACCTTC
CDR3 protein: CASSQDFVGVYAGYTF
J gene: TRBJ1-2
CDR3 length: 16
D gene: -
clone size: -
V gene: TRBV4-3

CDR3 DNA: TGTGCCTGGAGTACCGGGACAAACGCTGGAAACACCATATATTTT
CDR3 protein: CAWSTGTNAGNTIYF
J gene: TRBJ1-3
CDR3 length: 15
D gene: -
clone size: -
V gene: TRBV30

CDR3 DNA: TGTGCCAGTAGTATCCGAGGCCAAGGAGCTTACGAGCAGTACTTC
CDR3 protein: CASSIRGQGAYEQYF
J gene: TRBJ2-7
CDR3 length: 15
D gene: -
clone size: -
V gene: TRBV19

CDR3 DNA: TGTGCCAGTAGTGCCCTGGACAGGGAAGATCAGCCCCAGCATTTT
CDR3 protein: CASSALDREDQPQHF
J gene: TRBJ1-5
CDR3 length: 15
D gene: TRBD1
clone size: -
V gene: TRBV19

CDR3 DNA: TGTGCCAGCAGCTCCCGACAGGTTGGGGGCTACACCTTC
CDR3 protein: CASSSRQVGGYTF
J gene: TRBJ1-2
CDR3 length: 13
D gene: -
clone size: -
V gene: TRBV7-2

CDR3 DNA: TGTGCCAGCAGCTCAAAAAGGACCGGTAATAATTCACCCCTCCACTTT
CDR3 protein: CASSSKRTGNNSPLHF
J gene: TRBJ1-6
CDR3 length: 16
D gene: -
clone size: -
V gene: TRBV5-5

CDR3 DNA: TGTGCCAGCAGTGGGTCAATAAGATTAGTATACACCGGGGAGCTGTTTTTT
CDR3 protein: CASSGSIRLVYTGELFF
J gene: TRBJ2-2
CDR3 length: 17
D gene: -
clone size: -
V gene: TRBV2

CDR3 DNA: TGTGCCAGCAGCGTTGTCGAGCAGTACTTC
CDR3 protein: CASSVVEQYF
J gene: TRBJ2-7
CDR3 length: 10
D gene: -
clone size: -
V gene: TRBV9

CDR3 DNA: TGTGCCAGCAGCTCGGACAGGGCTGGAAACACCATATATTTT
CDR3 protein: CASSSDRAGNTIYF
J gene: TRBJ1-3
CDR3 length: 14
D gene: TRBD1
clone size: -
V gene: TRBV9

CDR3 DNA: TGTGCCACCAGCATACTCCCGGGACAGGGGACGAACACTGAAGCTTTCTTT
CDR3 protein: CATSILPGQGTNTEAFF
J gene: TRBJ1-1
CDR3 length: 17
D gene: TRBD1
clone size: once
V gene: TRBV15

CDR3 DNA: TGTGCCAGCATCCCAGACGGGGGGACAGATACGCAGTATTTT
CDR3 protein: CASIPDGGTDTQYF
J gene: TRBJ2-3
CDR3 length: 14
D gene: TRBD2
clone size: once
V gene: TRBV6-2/TRBV6-3

CDR3 DNA: TGTGCCAGCAGTTACTCGGGACAGGGTAACTACGAGCAGTACTTC
CDR3 protein: CASSYSGQGNYEQYF
J gene: TRBJ2-7
CDR3 length: 15
D gene: TRBD1
clone size: -
V gene: TRBV6-5

CDR3 DNA: TGTGCCACCAGTGTAACCGGGGGTGGCCGGGGGGAGCACAGGGGCTACACCACAGATACGCAGTATTTT
CDR3 protein: CATSVTGGGRGEHRGYTTDTQYF
J gene: TRBJ2-3
CDR3 length: 23
D gene: -
clone size: -
V gene: TRBV24-1

CDR3 DNA: TGTGCCAGCAGCCTACAGGGGGCGACGGGAAATGAGCAGTTCTTC
CDR3 protein: CASSLQGATGNEQFF
J gene: TRBJ2-1
CDR3 length: 15
D gene: TRBD1
clone size: -
V gene: TRBV11-3

CDR3 DNA: TGTGCCAGTACCCCCCCTTCGGGGCTAGCGGGGGACTCGAACACCGGGGAGCTGTTTTTT
CDR3 protein: CASTPPSGLAGDSNTGELFF
J gene: TRBJ2-2
CDR3 length: 20
D gene: TRBD2
clone size: once
V gene: TRBV19

CDR3 DNA: TGTGCCAGCAGAGAGTGGGGGGGGTCCTACAATGAGCAGTTCTTC
CDR3 protein: CASREWGGSYNEQFF
J gene: TRBJ2-1
CDR3 length: 15
D gene: TRBD2
clone size: -
V gene: TRBV2

CDR3 DNA: TGTGCCAGCAGACCAAGGACAGGAAACACTGAAGCTTTCTTT
CDR3 protein: CASRPRTGNTEAFF
J gene: TRBJ1-1
CDR3 length: 14
D gene: TRBD1
clone size: once
V gene: TRBV3-1/TRBV3-2

CDR3 DNA: TGCGCCAGCAGCCAAGTGACTAGCGGCAACAATGAGCAGTTCTTC
CDR3 protein: CASSQVTSGNNEQFF
J gene: TRBJ2-1
CDR3 length: 15
D gene: TRBD2
clone size: -
V gene: TRBV4-3

CDR3 DNA: TGTGCCAGCACCCAGACGGTAGCGGGGGCCCGCTACAATGAGCAGTTCTTC
CDR3 protein: CASTQTVAGARYNEQFF
J gene: TRBJ2-1
CDR3 length: 17
D gene: -
clone size: -
V gene: TRBV21-1

CDR3 DNA: TGTGCCAGCTCACCCGATCATCAAGGAAACACCATATATTTT
CDR3 protein: CASSPDHQGNTIYF
J gene: TRBJ1-3
CDR3 length: 14
D gene: -
clone size: -
V gene: TRBV18

CDR3 DNA: TGTGCCAGCAGCAGAGTAGGGAACGGTTCACCCCTCCACTTT
CDR3 protein: CASSRVGNGSPLHF
J gene: TRBJ1-6
CDR3 length: 14
D gene: -
clone size: -
V gene: TRBV27

CDR3 DNA: TGTGCCAGCAGTTTATTCAGCGGGGAGCTGTTTTTT
CDR3 protein: CASSLFSGELFF
J gene: TRBJ2-2
CDR3 length: 12
D gene: -
clone size: -
V gene: TRBV27

CDR3 DNA: TGTGCCAGCAGCCGAGAAGAAAAACTGTTTTTT
CDR3 protein: CASSREEKLFF
J gene: TRBJ1-4
CDR3 length: 11
D gene: -
clone size: -
V gene: TRBV3-1/TRBV3-2

CDR3 DNA: TGTGCCAGCAGCCCCTCAGGGGGCTCGGATGAGCAGTTCTTC
CDR3 protein: CASSPSGGSDEQFF
J gene: TRBJ2-1
CDR3 length: 14
D gene: TRBD1
clone size: few
V gene: TRBV6-6

CDR3 DNA: TGTGCCAGCAGCTTAGCAGGTTTCCGGGAAGCTTTCTTT
CDR3 protein: CASSLAGFREAFF
J gene: TRBJ1-1
CDR3 length: 13
D gene: -
clone size: -
V gene: TRBV11-2

CDR3 DNA: TGTGCCAGCAGCTCCGGGACAGGGGAATATCAGCCCCAGCATTTT
CDR3 protein: CASSSGTGEYQPQHF
J gene: TRBJ1-5
CDR3 length: 15
D gene: TRBD1
clone size: -
V gene: TRBV7-9

CDR3 DNA: TGTGCCACCAAAGAGTCCGGGACAGACAAACCATATGGCTACACCTTC
CDR3 protein: CATKESGTDKPYGYTF
J gene: TRBJ1-2
CDR3 length: 16
D gene: TRBD1
clone size: -
V gene: TRBV24-1

CDR3 DNA: TGTGCCAGCCGAGGCAAGGGGGGCACTGAAGCTTTCTTT
CDR3 protein: CASRGKGGTEAFF
J gene: TRBJ1-1
CDR3 length: 13
D gene: -
clone size: -
V gene: TRBV12-3/TRBV12-4